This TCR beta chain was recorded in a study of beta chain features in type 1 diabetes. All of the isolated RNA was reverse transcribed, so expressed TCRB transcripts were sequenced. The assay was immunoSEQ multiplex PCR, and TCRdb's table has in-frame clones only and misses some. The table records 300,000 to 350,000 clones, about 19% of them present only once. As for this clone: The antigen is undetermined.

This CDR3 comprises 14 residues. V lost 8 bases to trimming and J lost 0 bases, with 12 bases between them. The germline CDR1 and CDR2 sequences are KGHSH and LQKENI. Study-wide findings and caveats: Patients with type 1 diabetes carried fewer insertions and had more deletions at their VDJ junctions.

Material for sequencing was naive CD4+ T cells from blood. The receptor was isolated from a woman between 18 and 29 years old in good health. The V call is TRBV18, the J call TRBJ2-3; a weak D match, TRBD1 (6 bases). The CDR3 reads CASRTVSSTDTQYF. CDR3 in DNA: TGTGCCAGCCGGACAGTCTCTAGCACAGATACGCAGTATTTT. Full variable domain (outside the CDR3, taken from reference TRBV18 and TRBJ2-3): NAGVMQNPRHLVRRRGQEARLRCSPMKGHSHVYWYRQLPEEGLKFMVYLQKENIIDESGMPKERFSAEFPKEGPSILRIQQVVRGDSAAYFCASRTVSSTDTQYFGPGTRLTVL.